Sequencing of this T cell receptor (beta chain) was carried out in a study of early T cells in non-severe SARS-CoV-2 infection. Study-level background: RNA in bulk from unsorted whole blood was sequenced, and chains were unpaired.

This clonotype was detected many times. What it binds is unknown. Individual cDNA molecules carried attached unique molecular identifiers. TCRdb redid the calling of the 5' RACE reads with MiXCR, one entry per CDR3 protein. The sample yields more than 90,000 distinct CDR3 sequences, roughly an eighth seen once. Study-wide results and limits: CD4 and private specificities were missed by VDJdb matching, which favored anti-spike CD8 responses.

The V segment lost 0 bases and the J segment 3 bases; nucleotides outside the gene matches: 2. The CDR3 loop spans 14 amino acids. This chain links TRBV12-3 or TRBV12-4 with TRBJ2-7; 7 nucleotides agree with TRBD1. The sequenced sample was whole blood. The source is an adult who was a healthcare worker with PCR-confirmed SARS-CoV-2 infection or an uninfected control (not recorded which). Here the CDR3 reads CASSLAGQHYEQYF. Written as DNA, the CDR3 is TGTGCCAGCAGTTTAGCGGGACAGCACTACGAGCAGTACTTC.